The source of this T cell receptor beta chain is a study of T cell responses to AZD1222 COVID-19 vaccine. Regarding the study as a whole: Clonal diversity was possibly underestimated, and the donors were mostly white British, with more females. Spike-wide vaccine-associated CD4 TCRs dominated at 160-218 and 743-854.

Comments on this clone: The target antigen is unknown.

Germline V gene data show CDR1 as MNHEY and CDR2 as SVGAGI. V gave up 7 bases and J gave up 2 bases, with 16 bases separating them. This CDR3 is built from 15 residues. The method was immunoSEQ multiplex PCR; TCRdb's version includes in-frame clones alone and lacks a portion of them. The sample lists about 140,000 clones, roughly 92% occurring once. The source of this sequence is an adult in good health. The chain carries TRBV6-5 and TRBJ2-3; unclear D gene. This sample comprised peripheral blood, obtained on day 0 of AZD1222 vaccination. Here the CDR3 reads CASIPPGGVTDTQYF. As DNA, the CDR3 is TGTGCCAGCATCCCACCTGGTGGCGTCACAGATACGCAGTATTTT.